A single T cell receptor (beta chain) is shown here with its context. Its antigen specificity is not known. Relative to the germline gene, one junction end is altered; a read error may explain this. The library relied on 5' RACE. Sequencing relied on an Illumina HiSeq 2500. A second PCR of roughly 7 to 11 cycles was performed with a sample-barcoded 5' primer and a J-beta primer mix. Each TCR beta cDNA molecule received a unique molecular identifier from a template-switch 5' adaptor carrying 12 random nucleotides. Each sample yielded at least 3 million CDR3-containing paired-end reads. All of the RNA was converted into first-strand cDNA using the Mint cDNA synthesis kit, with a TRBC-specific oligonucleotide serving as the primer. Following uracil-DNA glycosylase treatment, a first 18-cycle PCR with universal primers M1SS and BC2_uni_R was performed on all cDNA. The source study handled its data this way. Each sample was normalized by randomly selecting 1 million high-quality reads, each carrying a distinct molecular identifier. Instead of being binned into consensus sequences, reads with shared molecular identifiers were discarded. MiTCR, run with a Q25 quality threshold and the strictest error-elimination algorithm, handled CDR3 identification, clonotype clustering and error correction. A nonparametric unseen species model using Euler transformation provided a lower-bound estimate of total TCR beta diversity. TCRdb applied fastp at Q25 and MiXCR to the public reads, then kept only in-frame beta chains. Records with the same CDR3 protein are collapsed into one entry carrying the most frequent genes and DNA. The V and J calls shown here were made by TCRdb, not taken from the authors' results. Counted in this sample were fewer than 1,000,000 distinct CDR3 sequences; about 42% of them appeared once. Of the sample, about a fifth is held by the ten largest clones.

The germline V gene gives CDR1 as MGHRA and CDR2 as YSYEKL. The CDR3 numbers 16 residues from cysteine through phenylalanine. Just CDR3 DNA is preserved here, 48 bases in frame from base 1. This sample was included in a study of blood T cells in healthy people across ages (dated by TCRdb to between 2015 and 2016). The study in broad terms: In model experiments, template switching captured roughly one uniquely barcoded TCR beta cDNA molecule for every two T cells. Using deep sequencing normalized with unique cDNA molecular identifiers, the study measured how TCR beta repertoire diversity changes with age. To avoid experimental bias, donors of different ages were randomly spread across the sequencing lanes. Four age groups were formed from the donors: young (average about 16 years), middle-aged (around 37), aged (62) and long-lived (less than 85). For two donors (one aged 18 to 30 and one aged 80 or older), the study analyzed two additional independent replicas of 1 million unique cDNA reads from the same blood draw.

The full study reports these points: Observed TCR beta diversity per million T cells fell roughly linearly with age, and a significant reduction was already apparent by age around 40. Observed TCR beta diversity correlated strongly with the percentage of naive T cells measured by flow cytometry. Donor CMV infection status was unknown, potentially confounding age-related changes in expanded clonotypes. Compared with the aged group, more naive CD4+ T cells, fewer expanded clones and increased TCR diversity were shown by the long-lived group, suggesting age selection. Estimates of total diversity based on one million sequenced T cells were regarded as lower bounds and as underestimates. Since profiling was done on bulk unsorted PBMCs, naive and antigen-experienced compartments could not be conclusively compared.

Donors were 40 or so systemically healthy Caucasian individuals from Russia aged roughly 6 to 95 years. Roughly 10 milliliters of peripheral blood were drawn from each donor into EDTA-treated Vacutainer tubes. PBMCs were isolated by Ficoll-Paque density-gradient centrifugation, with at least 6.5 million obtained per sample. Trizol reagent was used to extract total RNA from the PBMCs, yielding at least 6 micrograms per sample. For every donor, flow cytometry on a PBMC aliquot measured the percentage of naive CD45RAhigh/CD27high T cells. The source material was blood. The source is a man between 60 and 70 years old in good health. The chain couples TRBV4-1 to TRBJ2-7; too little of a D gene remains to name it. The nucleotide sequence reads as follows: TGCACCAGCAGCCAAGACCACGGTCAGCGCCCATACGAGCAGTACTTC. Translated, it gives CTSSQDHGQRPYEQYF.